Reported below is one TCR beta chain. The record originates from a study of blood T cell repertoires in COVID-19. Study information: Collection of acute and convalescent COVID-19 samples took place in the United States, Italy and Spain.

The table came from immunoSEQ multiplex PCR; TCRdb's copy has only in-frame clones and leaves some out. Of some 83,000 clones detected, around 80% appear once; the ten largest clones hold 21%. CDR1 is SGHNT and CDR2 is YYREEE in the germline V gene (reference sequence). Trimming at V came to 0 bases and at J to 3 bases, leaving 5 bases not matched to a gene. CDR3 size: 15 residues. The receptor's source is a human donor in a cohort sampled during active COVID-19. Sequencing was performed on peripheral blood. The chain employs TRBV5-4 and TRBJ2-7, with TRBD2 matching 8 bases. CDR3 sequence (DNA): TGTGCCAGCAGCTTGGAGGGTAGCGGGGTCTACGAGCAGTACTTC. The encoded protein is CASSLEGSGVYEQYF. The whole variable domain, filled in from reference TRBV5-4 and TRBJ2-7, reads ETGVTQSPTHLIKTRGQQVTLRCSSQSGHNTVSWYQQALGQGPQFIFQYYREEENGRGNFPPRFSGLQFPNYSSELNVNALELDDSALYLCASSLEGSGVYEQYFGPGTRLTVT.